The sequence of this TCR beta chain was determined in a study of control samples from healthy donors and cancer patients. V lost 5 bases to trimming and J lost 1 base, with 9 bases between them. This CDR3 is 14 amino acids long. Germline V gene sequence: CDR1 SGHTA, CDR2 FQGNSA. The count of this clone is one. The assay was immunoSEQ multiplex PCR, and TCRdb's table has in-frame clones only and misses some. The sample holds 80,000 to 100,000 clones, roughly 92% seen once. This chain links TRBV7-2 with TRBJ2-1, with D unresolved. The sequence was obtained from a human donor in good health. The donor label of this sample is uncertain. The sequenced material came from blood. The CDR3 DNA reads TGTGCCAGCAGCAGACCGGCGTCCTACAATGAGCAGTTCTTC. Translated: CASSRPASYNEQFF.